The 24 T cell receptor beta chains presented below share a single source sample, sequenced in a study of T-cell reconstitution after alpha-beta-depleted transplantation in children. Preparation of the TCRbeta library was carried out with unique molecular identifiers. TCRdb fed the PCR reads into MiXCR, producing one record per CDR3 protein. The repertoire holds 500,000 to 600,000 distinct CDR3 sequences, around 17% seen once, with over 3% in the top ten. This material consisted of PBMCs from the stem cell graft donor, taken from the stem cell graft. The receptor source for this set is a human donor who donated a stem cell graft to a child with acute lymphoblastic leukemia.

The chain combines TRBV7-6 with TRBJ2-1, with 16 nucleotides matching TRBD2. This CDR3 spans 18 amino acids. The V segment lost 3 bases and the J segment 2 bases; nucleotides outside the gene matches: 4. CDR1 and CDR2 (germline): SGHVS, FNYEAQ. CDR3 loop: CASSLGLAGGGTYNEQFF. The CDR3 bases are TGTGCCAGCAGCTTGGGACTAGCGGGAGGGGGAACCTACAATGAGCAGTTCTTC.

This clonotype occurred many times. The chain joins TRBV20-1 to TRBJ2-1, with 9 bases lining up with TRBD2. This CDR3 comprises 14 residues. V was pared by 4 bases and J by 1 base, with 2 bases of the junction left unmatched. CDR1 is DFQATT and CDR2 is SNEGSKA in the germline V gene (reference sequence). CDR3 loop: CSATLAGSYNEQFF. CDR3 nucleotide sequence: TGCAGTGCTACCCTAGCGGGGTCCTACAATGAGCAGTTCTTC.

CDR3 nucleotide sequence: TGTGCCAGCAGCAAGGGACAGGGAGAAAAACTGTTTTTT. This encodes CASSKGQGEKLFF. J is TRBJ1-4 and V is TRBV7-3; 9 bases line up with TRBD1. V lost 5 bases to trimming and J lost 8 bases; unmatched junction nucleotides: 3. The CDR3 has 13 amino acids. The germline gives CDR1 SGHTA, CDR2 FQGTGA.

This chain uses TRBV15 with TRBJ2-3; D perhaps matches TRBD2 (5 bases). V shed 5 bases and J shed 1 base, with 16 bases lying between them. The CDR3 runs to 16 residues. In germline, CDR1 is LNHNV, CDR2 YYDKDF (reference sequence). The chain's CDR3 is CATSRSLGSRTDTQYF. The CDR3 DNA reads TGTGCCACCAGCCGCTCGTTAGGGAGCCGCACAGATACGCAGTATTTT.

This clonotype came up many times. The V gene is TRBV7-6, the J gene TRBJ2-1, with D uncertain. CDR3 length equals 11 residues. The V end was cut by 1 base, the J end by 7 bases, with 2 bases between. Germline V gene lookup returns CDR1 SGHVS and CDR2 FNYEAQ. The CDR3 region is CASSLENEQFF. The DNA of the CDR3 is TGTGCCAGCAGCTTAGAGAATGAGCAGTTCTTC.

In its sample, this clonotype was seen once. The chain combines TRBV29-1 with TRBJ1-4; 7 nucleotides match TRBD1. CDR3 length equals 13 residues. J lost 5 bases, V lost 7 bases, and 7 bases had no gene match. Germline assignment: CDR1 SQVTM and CDR2 ANQGSEA. CDR3 nucleotides: TGCAGCGCCCGACCGGGACAGAATGAAAAACTGTTTTTT. Translating gives CSARPGQNEKLFF.

This clonotype has a handful of counts. The chain carries TRBV12-3 or TRBV12-4 and TRBJ1-3; no clear D. The CDR3 covers 15 residues. V was shortened by 6 bases and J by 1 base, with 13 bases between the two germline ends. The CDR3 is CASSPGPTSGNTIYF. Here the CDR3 DNA reads TGTGCCAGCAGCCCCGGGCCTACTTCTGGAAACACCATATATTTT.

This clonotype was recorded a few times. This rearrangement joins TRBV9 to TRBJ1-6; no firm D call. The ends were cut back, 0 bases at V and 1 base at J, with 5 bases in the middle. The CDR3 contains 15 residues. CDR1 and CDR2 from the germline V gene are SGDLS and YYNGEE. CDR3 in DNA: TGTGCCAGCAGCGTAGGGTCTTCCTATAATTCACCCCTCCACTTT. Its protein is CASSVGSSYNSPLHF.

This clonotype was found a few times. The chain is built from TRBV20-1 and TRBJ2-5; 8 bases are a match to TRBD1. Looked up from germline, CDR1 is DFQATT and CDR2 is SNEGSKA (reference sequence). The CDR3 has 13 amino acids. The trim removed 4 bases at V and 5 bases at J, leaving 6 bases unmatched. CDR3 amino acids: CSAKDRVHETQYF. The CDR3, as DNA: TGCAGTGCTAAGGACAGGGTCCATGAGACCCAGTACTTC.

The chain joins TRBV9 to TRBJ2-5; D not resolved. CDR1 SGDLS and CDR2 YYNGEE come from the germline V gene. V was trimmed by 4 bases and J by 1 base, leaving 8 bases between them. The CDR3 is made up of 13 amino acids. This CDR3 reads CASSPQLQETQYF. DNA of the CDR3: TGTGCCAGCAGCCCTCAACTCCAAGAGACCCAGTACTTC.

V gene TRBV27 combines with J gene TRBJ2-7; D assignment may be TRBD1 or TRBD2 (5 bases each). The germline V gene encodes CDR1 MNHEY and CDR2 SMNVEV (reference sequence). V was shortened by 1 base and J by 1 base, with 20 bases between the two germline ends. This CDR3 spans 18 amino acids. The chain's CDR3 is CASSLYGWDGGISYEQYF. The CDR3 region has the DNA TGTGCCAGCAGTTTATATGGGTGGGACGGAGGAATTTCCTACGAGCAGTACTTC.

This clonotype showed up just a few times. This chain uses TRBV5-1 with TRBJ2-3, with TRBD2 matching over 11 bases. CDR1 SGHRS and CDR2 YFSETQ come from the germline V gene. Losses at the gene ends were 1 base for V and 5 bases for J; bases not matched to a gene: 0. The CDR3 covers 14 residues. CDR3 residues: CASSLTSGGDTQYF. The CDR3 coding sequence is TGCGCCAGCAGCTTGACTAGCGGGGGAGATACGCAGTATTTT.

The gene calls are TRBV19 and TRBJ1-1, with TRBD1 matching 9 bases. CDR1 and CDR2 from the germline V gene are LNHDA and SQIVND (reference sequence). The CDR3 consists of 16 residues. The V and J ends lost 3 bases and 6 bases, in that order; junction bases with no gene match: 11. The CDR3 sequence: CASSMAPGTGYAEAFF. In nucleotides, the CDR3 is TGTGCCAGTAGTATGGCCCCCGGGACAGGGTACGCTGAAGCTTTCTTT. The complete variable domain, with remaining parts taken from reference TRBV19 and TRBJ1-1, reads DGGITQSPKYLFRKEGQNVTLSCEQNLNHDAMYWYRQDPGQGLRLIYYSQIVNDFQKGDIAEGYSVSREKKESFPLTVTSAQKNPTAFYLCASSMAPGTGYAEAFFGQGTRLTVV.

V and J are TRBV20-1 and TRBJ1-5, with a tentative D call TRBD1 (5 bases). This CDR3 has 17 amino acids. The ends were cut back, 1 base at V and 6 bases at J, with 22 bases in the middle. Germline V gene sequence: CDR1 DFQATT, CDR2 SNEGSKA (reference sequence). For the CDR3, the DNA is TGCAGTGCTAGAGGTCCCAGGGAACTTGACGGCCTTCAGCCCCAGCATTTT. Its translation is CSARGPRELDGLQPQHF.

The chain recombines TRBV30 with TRBJ2-5, with D maybe TRBD1 (6 bases). This CDR3 contains 13 residues. Germline CDR1 GTSNPN, CDR2 SVGIG (reference sequence). Between the trimmed V and J ends, which lost 2 bases and 5 bases, there was a span of 12 bases. The CDR3 nucleotides are TGTGCCTGGAGTACGGGACACGGCGAGACCCAGTACTTC. Protein product: CAWSTGHGETQYF.

This clonotype showed up just once. DNA for the CDR3: TGCGCCAGCAGCTTAAGACAGGATAATTCACCCCTCCACTTT. It translates to CASSLRQDNSPLHF. This chain uses TRBV5-1 with TRBJ1-6, with D possibly being TRBD1 (6 bases). The CDR3 runs 14 residues. Germline CDR1 reads SGHRS; CDR2 reads YFSETQ. The V end lost 2 bases, the J end lost 5 bases, and 8 bases lay between the germline ends. Full variable domain (remainder filled in from reference TRBV5-1 and TRBJ1-6): KAGVTQTPRYLIKTRGQQVTLSCSPISGHRSVSWYQQTPGQGLQFLFEYFSETQRNKGNFPGRFSGRQFSNSRSEMNVSTLELGDSALYLCASSLRQDNSPLHFGNGTRLTVT.

The sample holds a few counts of this clonotype. The chain employs TRBV20-1 and TRBJ1-1; no clear D. Germline V lookup: CDR1 DFQATT, CDR2 SNEGSKA (reference sequence). This CDR3 is 13 amino acids long. Trimming removed 3 bases from V and 1 base from J, with 9 bases in between. In DNA, the CDR3 is TGCAGTGCTAGGGGTCACAAGAACACTGAAGCTTTCTTT. It translates to CSARGHKNTEAFF.

This sequence joins TRBV20-1 and TRBJ2-6; D not certain. This CDR3 has 12 residues. V was cut by 5 bases and J by 0 bases, with 2 bases left in between. The V gene's germline CDR1 is DFQATT and CDR2 SNEGSKA (reference sequence). The CDR3 DNA sequence: TGCAGTGCTTTCTCTGGGGCCAACGTCCTGACTTTC. It codes for CSAFSGANVLTF.

There are a few counts of this clonotype. V gene TRBV12-3 or TRBV12-4 combines with J gene TRBJ1-1; D gene unclear. The V and J ends lost 2 bases and 10 bases respectively, with 20 bases between them. CDR3 length equals 15 residues. For the CDR3, the DNA is TGTGCCAGCAGTTTAAAATTGCATAGACTTTTAGGAGCTTTCTTT. It encodes CASSLKLHRLLGAFF.

The chain combines TRBV7-2 with TRBJ1-2; D possibly corresponds to TRBD1 (5 bases). Germline CDR1 reads SGHTA; CDR2 reads FQGNSA. Trimming removed 5 bases from V and 14 bases from J, with 18 bases in between. There are 12 residues in the CDR3. For the CDR3, the DNA is TGTGCCAGCAGCCCCTTCCTGGGGGGTCAAACCTTC. It is translated as CASSPFLGGQTF.

This clonotype was seen more than once but under ten times. The chain links TRBV19 to TRBJ2-7; perhaps TRBD1 as D (6 bases). The germline V gene encodes CDR1 LNHDA and CDR2 SQIVND (reference sequence). This CDR3 is built from 14 residues. The ends were cut back, 5 bases at V and 2 bases at J, with 13 bases in the middle. The CDR3 region has the DNA TGTGCCAGTAGTGCGTCTCAGGGGACCTACGAGCAGTACTTC. Translated: CASSASQGTYEQYF.

This clonotype was counted only a few times. J is TRBJ2-5 and V is TRBV25-1, with 7 bases identical to TRBD2. Germline CDR1 MGHDK, CDR2 SYGVNS. This CDR3 has 14 amino acids. V shed 2 bases and J 4 bases; nucleotides not matched to a gene: 4. CDR3 in amino acids: CASSEGAGAETQYF. CDR3 bases: TGTGCCAGCAGTGAAGGTGCGGGAGCAGAGACCCAGTACTTC.

This clonotype was observed a few times. The genes are TRBV5-1 and TRBJ2-3; no reliable D call. This CDR3 spans 16 amino acids. V lost 3 bases, J lost 2 bases, and 16 bases lay in between. In germline, CDR1 is SGHRS, CDR2 YFSETQ. CDR3 sequence: CASSWGSSPSTDTQYF. Written as DNA, the CDR3 is TGCGCCAGCAGCTGGGGATCTAGTCCCTCCACAGATACGCAGTATTTT.

The V gene is TRBV29-1, the J gene TRBJ2-7; D not certain. The germline V gene encodes CDR1 SQVTM and CDR2 ANQGSEA. V was trimmed by 6 bases and J by 5 bases, leaving 17 bases between them. CDR3 length equals 13 residues. CDR3 DNA: TGCAGCGTCCTCCCTCTCTCGGACCACGAGCAGTACTTC. As protein: CSVLPLSDHEQYF.